The 21 T cell receptor beta chains given below trace back to one sample, sequenced in a study of T cell responses to AZD1222 COVID-19 vaccine. Method: immunoSEQ multiplex PCR; TCRdb's copy keeps in-frame clones and lacks some. The sample yields 160,000 or so clones, 85% to 95% seen once. Here the sequenced sample was peripheral blood, taken 28 days after the second AZD1222 dose. These receptors originate from an adult who received the AZD1222 COVID-19 vaccine.

The rearrangement links TRBV9 to TRBJ1-1, with 7 nucleotides matching TRBD1. The CDR3 runs 14 residues. Per germline, CDR1 SGDLS and CDR2 YYNGEE. The V gene end was trimmed by 1 base and the J gene end by 1 base; junction bases not matched to a gene: 1. The CDR3 bases are TGTGCCAGCAGCGTAACAGGGGCGAACACTGAAGCTTTCTTT. It codes for CASSVTGANTEAFF.

V gene TRBV2 combines with J gene TRBJ1-3; possible D gene TRBD1, 5 bases. The CDR3 covers 17 residues. Trimming took 7 bases from V and 0 from J, leaving 19 bases between them. Germline V gene lookup returns CDR1 SNHLY and CDR2 FYNNEI. The CDR3 DNA sequence: TGTGCCAGCATTCCTACCGACAGTCCAACCTCTGGAAACACCATATATTTT. Translated, it gives CASIPTDSPTSGNTIYF.

The chain combines TRBV6-5 with TRBJ2-5; 9 nucleotides agree with TRBD1. Germline CDR1 MNHEY, CDR2 SVGAGI. There are 13 residues in the CDR3. The junction had 3 bases not matched to a gene; V was cut back by 6 bases and J by 4 bases. In nucleotides, the CDR3 is TGTGCCAGCAGACCACAGGGGGCAGAGACCCAGTACTTC. Protein sequence: CASRPQGAETQYF.

V gene TRBV2 combines with J gene TRBJ2-2; 10 nucleotides line up with TRBD1. CDR1 is SNHLY and CDR2 is FYNNEI in the germline V gene. CDR3 length: 16 amino acids. Trimming took 2 bases from V and 7 from J; bases not matched to a gene: 7. CDR3 in DNA: TGTGCCAGCAGTGAATGGGACAGGGGTGATGGCGGGGAGCTGTTTTTT. Translated, it gives CASSEWDRGDGGELFF.

The chain carries TRBV19 and TRBJ1-3, with a possible D match to TRBD1 (5 bases). The germline CDR1 and CDR2 sequences are LNHDA and SQIVND (reference sequence). V lost 7 bases and J lost 4, with 14 bases in between. The CDR3 runs to 14 residues. The CDR3 here is CASTNPRVGNTIYF. CDR3 nucleotides: TGTGCCAGTACCAACCCCAGGGTCGGAAACACCATATATTTT.

Details on this clone: Germline and junction disagree at one end, which may indicate a read error. This chain links TRBV19 with TRBJ2-6; D might be TRBD2 (6 bases). The CDR3 is 14 residues long. Germline V CDR1 and CDR2: LNHDA, SQIVND (reference sequence). In DNA form, the CDR3 reads TGTGCCAGTAGTATACAGTCGGGGGTCAACGTCCTGACTTTC. This codes for CASSIQSGVNVLTF. The full variable domain, completed using reference TRBV19 and TRBJ2-6, is DGGITQSPKYLFRKEGQNVTLSCEQNLNHDAMYWYRQDPGQGLRLIYYSQIVNDFQKGDIAEGYSVSREKKESFPLTVTSAQKNPTAFYLCASSIQSGVNVLTFGAGSRLTVL.

V is TRBV30 and J is TRBJ2-7; TRBD2 agrees at 8 bases. Trimming took 3 bases from V and 1 from J; bases not matched to a gene: 8. The CDR3 spans 15 residues. Germline values: CDR1 GTSNPN, CDR2 SVGIG (reference sequence). CDR3 in amino acids: CAWRARVAGSYEQYF. CDR3 DNA: TGTGCCTGGAGGGCCCGGGTAGCGGGGTCCTACGAGCAGTACTTC.

The chain recombines TRBV27 with TRBJ2-2; 7 bases are a match to TRBD1. V shed 7 bases and J 4 bases; nucleotides not matched to a gene: 9. Germline V lookup: CDR1 MNHEY, CDR2 SMNVEV (reference sequence). CDR3 length: 15 residues. CDR3: CASTPLDRFTGELFF. The CDR3 nucleotides read TGTGCCAGCACTCCCCTGGACAGGTTCACCGGGGAGCTGTTTTTT.

This chain's CDR3 is CALWGGAQVRSYEQYF. CDR3 DNA: TGTGCCCTTTGGGGGGGGGCGCAGGTTCGGAGCTACGAGCAGTACTTC. The chain uses TRBV19 and TRBJ2-7, with D maybe TRBD2 (7 bases). Germline V gene data show CDR1 as LNHDA and CDR2 as SQIVND (reference sequence). This CDR3 contains 16 residues. V lost 11 bases to trimming and J lost 3 bases, with 26 bases between them.

This chain links TRBV28 with TRBJ1-2; D might be TRBD1 (5 bases). V lost 3 bases and J 7 bases, leaving 9 bases between the germline ends. Germline-derived CDR1 and CDR2 are MDHEN and SYDVKM. This CDR3 region has 12 residues. CDR3 loop: CASSFLGAGYTF. The CDR3 region has the DNA TGTGCCAGCAGTTTTTTAGGGGCTGGCTACACCTTC.

The V and J genes are TRBV11-2 and TRBJ2-2; no clear D. V shed 2 bases and J shed 7 bases, with 14 bases lying between them. The germline gives CDR1 SGHAT, CDR2 FQNNGV. The CDR3 extends over 15 amino acids. The CDR3 spells CASSLSGRVGGELFF. As DNA, the CDR3 is TGTGCCAGCAGCTTATCTGGCCGAGTCGGCGGGGAGCTGTTTTTT.

The chain joins TRBV28 to TRBJ2-2, with 10 bases fitting TRBD2. Germline CDR1 reads MDHEN; CDR2 reads SYDVKM. CDR3 length: 18 amino acids. V lost 2 bases and J lost 4; bases outside the gene matches: 10. CDR3 loop: CASSLLASGGGSTGELFF. CDR3 DNA sequence: TGTGCCAGCAGTTTACTGGCTAGCGGGGGTGGTAGCACCGGGGAGCTGTTTTTT.

V gene TRBV30 combines with J gene TRBJ1-6, with no clear D. With 2 bases removed from V and 3 bases from J, the gap between germline ends came to 8 bases. The CDR3 loop spans 14 amino acids. Germline V CDR1 and CDR2: GTSNPN, SVGIG (reference sequence). CDR3 region: CAWSSSIYNSPLHF. The CDR3 DNA follows: TGTGCCTGGAGTTCCAGTATCTATAATTCACCCCTCCACTTT.

Here the CDR3 reads CASSSGNEQFF. CDR3 DNA: TGCGCCAGCAGCTCAGGCAATGAGCAGTTCTTC. The chain employs TRBV4-1 and TRBJ2-1; D is undetermined. The CDR3 has 11 residues. CDR1 is MGHRA, CDR2 YSYEKL, per germline. The V gene lost 5 bases and the J gene lost 6 bases, with 5 bases spanning the gap.

The CDR3 DNA follows: TGTGCCAGTAGTTTTATCCTGAAAAGCGGAGGGAACACTGAAGCTTTCTTT. Protein: CASSFILKSGGNTEAFF. The J gene is TRBJ1-1, the V gene TRBV19; D gene ambiguous. The germline gives CDR1 LNHDA, CDR2 SQIVND (reference sequence). V was pared by 5 bases and J by 1 base, with 20 bases between. This CDR3 has 17 amino acids.

This chain uses TRBV28 with TRBJ2-2; perhaps TRBD2 as D (7 bases). V was trimmed by 5 bases and J by 0 bases, leaving 13 bases between them. The CDR3 extends over 16 amino acids. From germline, CDR1 is MDHEN and CDR2 SYDVKM. CDR3 DNA sequence: TGTGCCAGCAGTCCCCGGGGGGCCGCGAACACCGGGGAGCTGTTTTTT. Its translation: CASSPRGAANTGELFF.

The chain recombines TRBV28 with TRBJ1-1; D is unclear. Germline V gene lookup returns CDR1 MDHEN and CDR2 SYDVKM. The V and J ends lost 3 bases and 0 bases respectively, with 11 bases between them. CDR3 length: 15 amino acids. The CDR3 region is CASSFSGILNTEAFF. Written as DNA, the CDR3 is TGTGCCAGCAGTTTTTCAGGTATCCTGAACACTGAAGCTTTCTTT.

The gene calls are TRBV18 and TRBJ2-5, with D unclear. The CDR3 runs 13 residues. Germline assignment: CDR1 KGHSH and CDR2 LQKENI. The V and J ends lost 8 bases and 4 bases respectively, with 14 bases between them. The CDR3 nucleotides read TGTGCCAGCCGAATGTCTCTCGGAGAGACCCAGTACTTC. It yields the protein CASRMSLGETQYF.

The chain has TRBV6-5 and TRBJ2-2; no clear D. The CDR3 runs 11 residues. CDR1 MNHEY and CDR2 SVGAGI come from the germline V gene. V was clipped by 10 bases and J by 3 bases, with 6 bases between them. The CDR3 region has the DNA TGTGCCATGCAGGACACCGGGGAGCTGTTTTTT. Its translation: CAMQDTGELFF.

V is TRBV5-1 and J is TRBJ2-7, with D unclear. The germline gives CDR1 SGHRS, CDR2 YFSETQ. The CDR3 consists of 16 residues. Trimming took 4 bases from V and 4 from J, leaving 21 bases between them. Here the CDR3 DNA reads TGCGCCAGCAGCGTCCGACTCCCCCAATCTATTTACGAGCAGTACTTC. The encoded protein is CASSVRLPQSIYEQYF.

The V call is TRBV18, the J call TRBJ2-5; the match to TRBD1 covers 8 bases. The CDR3 extends over 15 amino acids. V lost 4 bases to trimming and J lost 2 bases; unmatched junction nucleotides: 6. CDR1 KGHSH and CDR2 LQKENI come from the germline V gene. The CDR3 is CASSQRGQVQETQYF. For the CDR3, the DNA is TGTGCCAGCTCACAAAGGGGACAGGTACAAGAGACCCAGTACTTC.